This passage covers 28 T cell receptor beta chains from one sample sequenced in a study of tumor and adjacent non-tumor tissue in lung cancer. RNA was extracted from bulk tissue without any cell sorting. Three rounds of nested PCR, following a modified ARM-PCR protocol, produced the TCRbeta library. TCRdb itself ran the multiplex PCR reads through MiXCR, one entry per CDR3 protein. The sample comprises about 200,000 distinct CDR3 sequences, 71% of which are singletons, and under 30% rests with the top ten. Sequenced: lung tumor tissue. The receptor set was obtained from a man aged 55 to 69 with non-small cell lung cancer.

The chain's CDR3 is CAWSVHAWGSQFF. The CDR3 nucleotides read TGTGCCTGGAGTGTACATGCCTGGGGGAGTCAGTTCTTC. J is TRBJ2-1 and V is TRBV30, with D perhaps being TRBD1 or TRBD2 (5 bases each). The germline gives CDR1 GTSNPN, CDR2 SVGIG (reference sequence). Trimming shortened V by 0 bases and J by 13 bases, and 16 bases separated the two germline ends. The CDR3 is 13 residues long.

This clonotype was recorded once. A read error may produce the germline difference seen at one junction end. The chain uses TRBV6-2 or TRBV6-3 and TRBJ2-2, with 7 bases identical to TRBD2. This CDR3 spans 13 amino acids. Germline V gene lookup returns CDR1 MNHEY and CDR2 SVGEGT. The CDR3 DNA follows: TGTGCCAGCAGAGCGGGAAATACCGGGGAGCAGATGTTT. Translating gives CASRAGNTGEQMF.

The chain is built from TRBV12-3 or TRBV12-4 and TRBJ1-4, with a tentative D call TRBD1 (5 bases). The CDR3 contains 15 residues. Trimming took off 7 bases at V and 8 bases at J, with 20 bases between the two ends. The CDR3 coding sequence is TGTGCCAGCACCACTTCTGGGGGGTTGGGGGAAAAACTGTTTTTT. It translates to CASTTSGGLGEKLFF.

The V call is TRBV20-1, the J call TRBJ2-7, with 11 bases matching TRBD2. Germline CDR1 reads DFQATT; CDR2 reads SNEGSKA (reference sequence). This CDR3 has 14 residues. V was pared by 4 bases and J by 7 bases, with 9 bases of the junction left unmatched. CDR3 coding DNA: TGCAGTGCTACAAAACTAGCGGGAGCACAAGAGCAGTACTTC. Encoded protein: CSATKLAGAQEQYF.

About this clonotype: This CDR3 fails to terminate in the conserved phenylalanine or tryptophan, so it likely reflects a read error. The CDR3 sequence is CASRYSAGLVADTQYL. The CDR3 bases are TGTGCCAGCAGATACTCGGCGGGACTAGTTGCAGATACGCAGTATTTA. The J gene is TRBJ2-3, the V gene TRBV6-2 or TRBV6-3; 8 nucleotides agree with TRBD2. The germline V gene encodes CDR1 MNHEY and CDR2 SVGEGT. This CDR3 comprises 16 residues.

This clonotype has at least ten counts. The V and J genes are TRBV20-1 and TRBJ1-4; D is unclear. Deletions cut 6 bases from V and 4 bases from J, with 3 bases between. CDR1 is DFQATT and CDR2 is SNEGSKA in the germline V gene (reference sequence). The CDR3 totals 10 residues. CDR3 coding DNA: TGCAGTGCCAGTAATGAAAAACTGTTTTTT. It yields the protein CSASNEKLFF.

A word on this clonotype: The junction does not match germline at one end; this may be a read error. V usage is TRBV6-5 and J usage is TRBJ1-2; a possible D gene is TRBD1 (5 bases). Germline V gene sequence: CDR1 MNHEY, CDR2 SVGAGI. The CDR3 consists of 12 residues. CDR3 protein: CVSSNQGGCYTF. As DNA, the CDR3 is TGTGTCAGCAGTAACCAGGGAGGCTGCTACACCTTC.

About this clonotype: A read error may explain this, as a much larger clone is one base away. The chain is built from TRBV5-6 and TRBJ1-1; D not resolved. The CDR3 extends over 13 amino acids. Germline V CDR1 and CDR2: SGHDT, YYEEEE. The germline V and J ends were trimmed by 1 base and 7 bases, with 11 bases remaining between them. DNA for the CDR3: TGTGCCAGCAGCTTGACATATGGGAATGAAGCTTTCTTT. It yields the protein CASSLTYGNEAFF.

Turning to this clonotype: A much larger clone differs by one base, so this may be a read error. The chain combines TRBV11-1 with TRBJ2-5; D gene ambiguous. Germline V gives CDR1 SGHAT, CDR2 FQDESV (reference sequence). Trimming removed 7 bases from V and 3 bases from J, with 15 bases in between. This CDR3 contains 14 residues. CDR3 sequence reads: CASNSRTGEETQYF. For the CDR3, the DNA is TGTGCCAGCAACTCCCGGACCGGTGAAGAGACCCAGTACTTC.

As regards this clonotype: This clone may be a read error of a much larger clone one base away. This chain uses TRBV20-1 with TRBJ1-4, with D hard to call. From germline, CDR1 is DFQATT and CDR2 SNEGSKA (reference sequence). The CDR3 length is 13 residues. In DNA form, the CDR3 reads TGCATTGCTAGTCTTGGTCCTAATGAAAAACTGTTTTTT. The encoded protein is CIASLGPNEKLFF.

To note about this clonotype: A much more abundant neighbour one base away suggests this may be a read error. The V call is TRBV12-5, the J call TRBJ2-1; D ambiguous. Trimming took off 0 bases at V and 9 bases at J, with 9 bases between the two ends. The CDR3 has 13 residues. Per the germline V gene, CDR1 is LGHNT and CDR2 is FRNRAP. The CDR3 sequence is CASGLVNPAEQFF. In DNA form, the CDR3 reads TGTGCTAGTGGTTTGGTAAATCCGGCTGAGCAGTTCTTC.

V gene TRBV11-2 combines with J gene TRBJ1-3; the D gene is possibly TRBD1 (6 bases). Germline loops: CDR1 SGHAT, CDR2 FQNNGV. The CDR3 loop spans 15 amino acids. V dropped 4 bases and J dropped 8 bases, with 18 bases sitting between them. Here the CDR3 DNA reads TGTGCCAGCAGCTCGGGACATGGGGGTTGGGACACCATATATTTT. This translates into CASSSGHGGWDTIYF.

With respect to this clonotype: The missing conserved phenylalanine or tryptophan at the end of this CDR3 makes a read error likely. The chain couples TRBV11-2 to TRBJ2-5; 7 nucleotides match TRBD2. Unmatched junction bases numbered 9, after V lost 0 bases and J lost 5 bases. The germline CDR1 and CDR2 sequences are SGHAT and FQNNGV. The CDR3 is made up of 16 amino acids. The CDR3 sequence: CASSLDSAGGTETQYL. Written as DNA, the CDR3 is TGTGCCAGCAGCTTAGATAGCGCCGGGGGGACGGAGACCCAGTACCTC.

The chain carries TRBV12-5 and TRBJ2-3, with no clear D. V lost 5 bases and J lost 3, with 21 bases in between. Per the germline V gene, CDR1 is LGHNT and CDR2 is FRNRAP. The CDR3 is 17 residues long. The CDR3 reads CASGPVQARAVTDTQYF. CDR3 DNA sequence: TGTGCTAGTGGTCCCGTTCAAGCGCGAGCCGTAACAGATACGCAGTATTTT.

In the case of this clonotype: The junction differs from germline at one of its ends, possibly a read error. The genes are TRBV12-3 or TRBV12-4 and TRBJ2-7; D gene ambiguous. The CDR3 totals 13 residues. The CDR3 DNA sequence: TGTGCCAGCATGTGCGGCGGAACCTACAAGCAGTACTTC. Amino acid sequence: CASMCGGTYKQYF.

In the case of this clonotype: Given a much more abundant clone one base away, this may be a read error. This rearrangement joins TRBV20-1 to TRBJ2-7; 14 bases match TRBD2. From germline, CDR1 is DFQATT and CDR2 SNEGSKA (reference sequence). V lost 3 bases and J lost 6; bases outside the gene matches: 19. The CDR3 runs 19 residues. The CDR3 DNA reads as TGCAGTGCTAGTGGGACTAGCGGGAGTGGCTCTCCCGAAAGTTTCGAGCAGTACTTC. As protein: CSASGTSGSGSPESFEQYF.

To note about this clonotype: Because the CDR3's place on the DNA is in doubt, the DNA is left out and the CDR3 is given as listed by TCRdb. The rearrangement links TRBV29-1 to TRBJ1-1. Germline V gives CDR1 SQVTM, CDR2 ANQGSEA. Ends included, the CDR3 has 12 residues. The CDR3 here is CTVGGGSAEVSF.

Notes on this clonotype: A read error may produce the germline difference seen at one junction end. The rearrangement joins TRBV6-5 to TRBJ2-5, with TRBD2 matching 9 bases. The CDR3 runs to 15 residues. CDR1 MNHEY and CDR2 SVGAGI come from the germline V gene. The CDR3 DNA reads TGTGCCAGCAGGATGGGGAGCGGGGGGACAGAGGCCCAGTACTTC. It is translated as CASRMGSGGTEAQYF.

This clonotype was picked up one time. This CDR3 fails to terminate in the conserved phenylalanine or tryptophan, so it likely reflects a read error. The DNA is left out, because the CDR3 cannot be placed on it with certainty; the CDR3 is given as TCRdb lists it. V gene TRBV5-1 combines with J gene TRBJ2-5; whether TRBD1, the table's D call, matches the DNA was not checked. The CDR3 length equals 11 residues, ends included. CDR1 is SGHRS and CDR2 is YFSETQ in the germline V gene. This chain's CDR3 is CASVGETTQHI.

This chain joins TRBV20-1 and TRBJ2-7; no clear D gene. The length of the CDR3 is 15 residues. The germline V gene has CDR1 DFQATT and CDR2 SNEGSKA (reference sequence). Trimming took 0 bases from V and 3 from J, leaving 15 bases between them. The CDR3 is CSARDASEIRYEQYF. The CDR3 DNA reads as TGCAGTGCTAGAGATGCCAGCGAAATTCGCTACGAGCAGTACTTC.

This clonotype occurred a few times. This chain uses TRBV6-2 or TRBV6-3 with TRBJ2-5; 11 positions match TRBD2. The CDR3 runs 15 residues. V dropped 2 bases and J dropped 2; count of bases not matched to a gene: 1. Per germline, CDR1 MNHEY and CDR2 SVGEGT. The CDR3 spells CASSYGTSGQETQYF. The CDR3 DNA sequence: TGTGCCAGCAGTTACGGGACTAGCGGTCAAGAGACCCAGTACTTC.

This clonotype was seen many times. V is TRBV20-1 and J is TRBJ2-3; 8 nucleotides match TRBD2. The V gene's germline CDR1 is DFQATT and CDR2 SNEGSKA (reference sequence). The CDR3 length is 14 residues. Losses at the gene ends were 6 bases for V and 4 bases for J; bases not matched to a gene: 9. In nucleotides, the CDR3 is TGCAGTGCCCCACTAGCGGTGGGGGCAGATACGCAGTATTTT. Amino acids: CSAPLAVGADTQYF.

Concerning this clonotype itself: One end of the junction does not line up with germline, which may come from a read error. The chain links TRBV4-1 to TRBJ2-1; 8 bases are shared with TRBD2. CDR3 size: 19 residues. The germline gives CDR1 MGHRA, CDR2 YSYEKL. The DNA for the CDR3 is TGCGCCTGCAGCCAAGATTTGGAAAGGACTAGCAGGGAAGGGATGAAGCAGTTCTTC. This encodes CACSQDLERTSREGMKQFF.

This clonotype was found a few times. CDR3 DNA: TGTGCCAGCAGTTTTTCGCCAGATACGCAGTATTTT. As protein: CASSFSPDTQYF. The V call is TRBV28, the J call TRBJ2-3, with unresolved D. The CDR3 runs 12 residues. V lost 3 bases, J lost 4 bases, and 5 bases lay in between. Germline CDR1 reads MDHEN; CDR2 reads SYDVKM.

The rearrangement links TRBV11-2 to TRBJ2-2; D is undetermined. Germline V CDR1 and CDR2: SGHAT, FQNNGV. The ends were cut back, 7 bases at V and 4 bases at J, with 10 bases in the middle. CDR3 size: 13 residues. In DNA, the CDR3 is TGTGCCAGCAACTCCATCGGCACCGGGGAGCTGTTTTTT. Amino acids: CASNSIGTGELFF.

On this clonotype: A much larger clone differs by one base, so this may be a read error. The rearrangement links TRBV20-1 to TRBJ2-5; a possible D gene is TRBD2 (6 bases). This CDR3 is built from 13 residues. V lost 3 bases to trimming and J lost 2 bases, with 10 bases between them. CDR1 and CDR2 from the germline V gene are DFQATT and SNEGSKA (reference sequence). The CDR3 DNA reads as TGCAGTGCTAGGACTAGACAACAAGAGACCCAGTACTTC. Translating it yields CSARTRQQETQYF.

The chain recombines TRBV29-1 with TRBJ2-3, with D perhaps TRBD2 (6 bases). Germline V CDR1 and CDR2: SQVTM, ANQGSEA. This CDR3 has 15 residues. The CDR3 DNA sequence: TGCAGTATCCGAGGAGGGCTTACTAGCACAGATACGCAGTATTTT. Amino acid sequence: CSIRGGLTSTDTQYF.

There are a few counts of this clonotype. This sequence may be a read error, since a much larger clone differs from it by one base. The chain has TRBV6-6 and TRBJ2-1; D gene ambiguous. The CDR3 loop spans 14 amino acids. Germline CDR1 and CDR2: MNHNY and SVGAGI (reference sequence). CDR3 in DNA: TGTGCCAGCAGGTACTCGGCAGTTTACAATGAGCAGTTCTTC. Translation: CASRYSAVYNEQFF.